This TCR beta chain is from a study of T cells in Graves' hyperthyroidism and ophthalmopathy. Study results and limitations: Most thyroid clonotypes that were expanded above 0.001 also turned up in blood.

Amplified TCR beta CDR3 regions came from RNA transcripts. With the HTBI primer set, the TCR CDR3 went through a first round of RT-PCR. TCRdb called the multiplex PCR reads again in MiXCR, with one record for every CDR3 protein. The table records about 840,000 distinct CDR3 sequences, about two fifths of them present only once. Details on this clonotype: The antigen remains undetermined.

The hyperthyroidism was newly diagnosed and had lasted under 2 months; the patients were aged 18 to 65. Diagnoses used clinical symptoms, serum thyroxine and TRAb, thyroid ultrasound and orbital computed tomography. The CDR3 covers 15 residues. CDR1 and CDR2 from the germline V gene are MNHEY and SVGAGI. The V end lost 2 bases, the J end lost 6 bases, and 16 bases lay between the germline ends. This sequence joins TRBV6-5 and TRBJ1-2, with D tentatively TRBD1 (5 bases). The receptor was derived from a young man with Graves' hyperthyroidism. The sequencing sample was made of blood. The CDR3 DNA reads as TGTGCCAGCAGTTACAGGGACCCGGGGGTCAATGGCTACACCTTC. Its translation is CASSYRDPGVNGYTF.